What follows are 29 T cell receptor beta chains derived from one specimen sequenced in a study of shared clonotypes between healthy human individuals. Clones were read by immunoSEQ multiplex PCR, and TCRdb kept only the in-frame ones, dropping some. The table includes 2 million to 3 million clones, 90% to 95% detected once. Material for sequencing was naive CD4+ T cells sorted from blood. Subset described: CD45RA+ positively selected. The receptors here all came from a young man in good health.

This chain joins TRBV5-1 and TRBJ1-1; 8 nucleotides match TRBD1. V shed 0 bases and J 2 bases; nucleotides not matched to a gene: 9. CDR3 size: 17 residues. Germline CDR1 is SGHRS and CDR2 is YFSETQ. The DNA for the CDR3 is TGCGCCAGCAGCTTGGACCCAACCGGGACAGGAAACACTGAAGCTTTCTTT. Amino acids: CASSLDPTGTGNTEAFF.

This clone has just one count. V gene TRBV11-2 combines with J gene TRBJ1-2, with 7 bases that match TRBD1. This CDR3 comprises 15 residues. CDR1 is SGHAT and CDR2 is FQNNGV in the germline V gene. The ends lost 4 bases at V and 4 bases at J; junction bases unmatched: 9. As DNA, the CDR3 is TGTGCCAGCAGCTCTGCAGGGGGTTCCAGCTATGGCTACACCTTC. This encodes CASSSAGGSSYGYTF.

J is TRBJ2-2 and V is TRBV4-1; TRBD1 might be the D (5 bases). CDR1 and CDR2 from the germline V gene are MGHRA and YSYEKL. The V gene lost 0 bases and the J gene lost 5 bases, with 13 bases spanning the gap. The CDR3 sequence is 16 residues long. The CDR3 protein is CASSQDRQGVTGELFF. The CDR3 DNA reads TGCGCCAGCAGCCAAGACCGGCAGGGTGTGACCGGGGAGCTGTTTTTT.

The rearrangement uses TRBV10-3 and TRBJ1-6, with D possibly being TRBD1 (5 bases). Trimming pared 3 bases from V and 2 bases from J, leaving 5 bases between. The CDR3 is 14 amino acids. Germline loops: CDR1 ENHRY, CDR2 SYGVKD. The CDR3: CAISDRAYNSPLHF. The DNA for the CDR3 is TGTGCCATCAGTGACAGGGCCTATAATTCACCCCTCCACTTT.

The chain has TRBV18 and TRBJ2-1; possibly TRBD2 for D (6 bases). Germline loops: CDR1 KGHSH, CDR2 LQKENI. Trimming took 4 bases from V and 5 from J, leaving 12 bases between them. CDR3 length: 14 residues. The CDR3 protein is CASSLGRGNNEQFF. In nucleotides, the CDR3 is TGTGCCAGCTCACTGGGACGGGGGAACAATGAGCAGTTCTTC.

This rearrangement joins TRBV10-3 to TRBJ1-5, with 10 bases aligning to TRBD1. J was trimmed by 2 bases and V by 4 bases; bases with no gene match: 5. The CDR3 loop spans 16 amino acids. Germline CDR1 is ENHRY and CDR2 is SYGVKD. The CDR3 DNA follows: TGTGCCATCAGTGTATACGGGACAGGGGGCAATCAGCCCCAGCATTTT. This sequence encodes CAISVYGTGGNQPQHF.

The gene calls are TRBV19 and TRBJ1-5, with unresolved D. V dropped 0 bases and J dropped 3 bases, with 9 bases sitting between them. This CDR3 has 15 residues. The germline CDR1 and CDR2 sequences are LNHDA and SQIVND (reference sequence). The CDR3 loop is CASSIDQVFNQPQHF. The CDR3 DNA follows: TGTGCCAGTAGTATAGATCAGGTTTTCAATCAGCCCCAGCATTTT.

The V and J genes are TRBV7-6 and TRBJ2-5; D unclear. The V gene's germline CDR1 is SGHVS and CDR2 FNYEAQ. This CDR3 comprises 15 residues. With 5 bases removed from V and 1 base from J, the gap between germline ends came to 14 bases. The CDR3 DNA reads as TGTGCCAGCAGCCCCCTGGTGATAATCCAAGAGACCCAGTACTTC. Amino acid sequence: CASSPLVIIQETQYF.

This chain joins TRBV14 and TRBJ1-3; D perhaps matches TRBD1 (6 bases). The CDR3 totals 15 residues. Germline-derived CDR1 and CDR2 are SGHDN and FVKESK. V lost 4 bases and J 0 bases, leaving 10 bases between the germline ends. Written as DNA, the CDR3 is TGTGCCAGCAGCCTGGGGGCGAACTCTGGAAACACCATATATTTT. This encodes CASSLGANSGNTIYF.

The J gene is TRBJ1-1, the V gene TRBV19, with D possibly being TRBD1 (5 bases). Trimming shortened V by 1 base and J by 1 base, and 10 bases separated the two germline ends. This CDR3 region has 15 residues. The germline V gene encodes CDR1 LNHDA and CDR2 SQIVND (reference sequence). In DNA, the CDR3 is TGTGCCAGTAGTATAGGGGAAGGGGCGAACACTGAAGCTTTCTTT. It translates to CASSIGEGANTEAFF.

The V and J genes are TRBV15 and TRBJ1-2; a weak D match, TRBD1 (6 bases). The V and J ends lost 4 bases and 7 bases respectively, with 10 bases between them. CDR3 length equals 12 residues. CDR1 and CDR2 from the germline V gene are LNHNV and YYDKDF (reference sequence). Written as DNA, the CDR3 is TGTGCCACCAGCAAAACAGGGAGTGGCTACACCTTC. It specifies CATSKTGSGYTF. The whole variable domain, filled in from reference TRBV15 and TRBJ1-2, reads DAMVIQNPRYQVTQFGKPVTLSCSQTLNHNVMYWYQQKSSQAPKLLFHYYDKDFNNEADTPDNFQSRRPNTSFCFLDIRSPGLGDTAMYLCATSKTGSGYTFGSGTRLTVV.

J is TRBJ2-5 and V is TRBV27, with TRBD1 matching over 12 bases. After removal of 4 bases from V and 5 bases from J, the junction contained 5 bases not matched to a gene. The CDR3 is 15 amino acids. Germline loops: CDR1 MNHEY, CDR2 SMNVEV (reference sequence). Written as DNA, the CDR3 is TGTGCCAGCAGTTCCGGGACAGGGGGCTGGGAGACCCAGTACTTC. This encodes CASSSGTGGWETQYF.

V is TRBV29-1 and J is TRBJ1-2; the match to TRBD1 covers 7 bases. The ends lost 4 bases at V and 7 bases at J; junction bases unmatched: 6. This CDR3 is built from 12 residues. The germline V gene has CDR1 SQVTM and CDR2 ANQGSEA. CDR3 nucleotides: TGCAGCGTTGTAGGACAGGCTTCTGGCTACACCTTC. Protein: CSVVGQASGYTF.

With regard to this clone: The sample has other DNA sequences that encode this CDR3 too. This chain joins TRBV15 and TRBJ1-1, with D perhaps TRBD1 (5 bases). Germline V gives CDR1 LNHNV, CDR2 YYDKDF (reference sequence). This CDR3 is built from 14 residues. V was cut by 3 bases and J by 4 bases, with 12 bases left in between. The CDR3 nucleotides are TGTGCCACCAGCAGCCAGGGAGGAGGCACTGAAGCTTTCTTT. Translating it yields CATSSQGGGTEAFF.

The chain employs TRBV5-5 and TRBJ2-3, with TRBD2 as a possible D gene (6 bases). Germline CDR1 reads SGHKS; CDR2 reads YYEKEE (reference sequence). The CDR3 length is 16 residues. V was pared by 0 bases and J by 2 bases, with 13 bases between. CDR3 loop: CASSLGVGGNTDTQYF. CDR3 DNA: TGTGCCAGCAGCTTGGGTGTAGGAGGGAACACAGATACGCAGTATTTT.

The gene calls are TRBV5-4 and TRBJ1-4; 7 bases match TRBD1. The CDR3 has 15 amino acids. CDR1 SGHNT and CDR2 YYREEE come from the germline V gene (reference sequence). The V gene end was trimmed by 4 bases and the J gene end by 5 bases; junction bases not matched to a gene: 8. The CDR3 sequence is CASSTLTGRNEKLFF. CDR3 nucleotide sequence: TGTGCCAGCAGCACTCTGACAGGGCGGAATGAAAAACTGTTTTTT.

The gene calls are TRBV7-6 and TRBJ2-7; 7 bases are shared with TRBD1. The V gene's germline CDR1 is SGHVS and CDR2 FNYEAQ. CDR3 size: 13 residues. V lost 5 bases to trimming and J lost 6 bases; unmatched junction nucleotides: 7. CDR3 coding DNA: TGTGCCAGCAGCCCGAGGACAGGCCTCGAGCAGTACTTC. Amino acids: CASSPRTGLEQYF.

This chain joins TRBV6-5 and TRBJ2-2, with D perhaps TRBD2 (7 bases). The CDR3 runs to 14 residues. Trimming pared 5 bases from V and 7 bases from J, leaving 14 bases between. The germline V gene encodes CDR1 MNHEY and CDR2 SVGAGI. This chain's CDR3 is CASSRGGADGELFF. CDR3 nucleotide sequence: TGTGCCAGCAGTCGCGGGGGCGCGGACGGGGAGCTGTTTTTT.

The chain is built from TRBV10-2 and TRBJ2-2, with a possible D match to TRBD1 (5 bases). CDR1 WSHSY and CDR2 SAAADI come from the germline V gene. The V gene lost 2 bases and the J gene lost 5 bases, with 12 bases spanning the gap. The CDR3 runs to 15 residues. CDR3 sequence: CASSEQGTSTGELFF. Here the CDR3 DNA reads TGCGCCAGCAGTGAGCAGGGTACCTCGACCGGGGAGCTGTTTTTT.

The chain employs TRBV5-6 and TRBJ1-5; perhaps TRBD1 as D (5 bases). The CDR3 spans 16 residues. From germline, CDR1 is SGHDT and CDR2 YYEEEE. V lost 4 bases, J lost 1 base, and 15 bases lay in between. As DNA, the CDR3 is TGTGCCAGCAGCCCCTCGGGGAGGGGCAGCAATCAGCCCCAGCATTTT. Translation: CASSPSGRGSNQPQHF.

The chain links TRBV5-1 to TRBJ2-3; no firm D call. V was pared by 0 bases and J by 0 bases, with 8 bases between. Germline CDR1 SGHRS, CDR2 YFSETQ. The CDR3 contains 15 residues. CDR3 protein: CASSLVVASTDTQYF. CDR3 coding DNA: TGCGCCAGCAGCTTGGTTGTGGCTAGCACAGATACGCAGTATTTT. The full variable domain, with the rest looked up from reference TRBV5-1 and TRBJ2-3, is KAGVTQTPRYLIKTRGQQVTLSCSPISGHRSVSWYQQTPGQGLQFLFEYFSETQRNKGNFPGRFSGRQFSNSRSEMNVSTLELGDSALYLCASSLVVASTDTQYFGPGTRLTVL.

The rearrangement joins TRBV5-4 to TRBJ1-2; D not certain. This CDR3 region has 12 residues. CDR1 SGHNT and CDR2 YYREEE come from the germline V gene (reference sequence). Trimming removed 0 bases at V and 4 bases at J, with 4 bases between. The CDR3 bases are TGTGCCAGCAGCTTGGACATCTATGGCTACACCTTC. It codes for CASSLDIYGYTF.

This chain connects TRBV6-5 to TRBJ1-1, with D unresolved. CDR3 length: 14 residues. Germline V lookup: CDR1 MNHEY, CDR2 SVGAGI. V lost 6 bases, J lost 0 bases, and 11 bases lay in between. The CDR3 reads CASSNLGMNTEAFF. The CDR3 bases are TGTGCCAGCAGCAACCTCGGGATGAACACTGAAGCTTTCTTT.

The chain employs TRBV10-2 and TRBJ2-3, with D possibly matching TRBD2 (6 bases). The CDR3 runs to 17 residues. V lost 6 bases, J lost 4 bases, and 23 bases lay in between. The V gene's germline CDR1 is WSHSY and CDR2 SAAADI. The CDR3 is CASSRRAGTRSADTQYF. CDR3 sequence (DNA): TGCGCCAGCAGCCGGAGGGCCGGGACTCGTAGCGCAGATACGCAGTATTTT.

The chain has TRBV30 and TRBJ1-4, with TRBD1 identical over 8 bases. After removal of 7 bases from V and 4 bases from J, the junction contained 5 bases not matched to a gene. Germline assignment: CDR1 GTSNPN and CDR2 SVGIG (reference sequence). The CDR3 length is 13 residues. Here the CDR3 DNA reads TGTGCCTACCAAGACAGGGGTAATGAAAAACTGTTTTTT. Translated: CAYQDRGNEKLFF.

CDR3 sequence (DNA): TGTGCCAGCAGTGAAGCTCGGGGCTCGGCTGGCTACACCTTC. This encodes CASSEARGSAGYTF. The V call is TRBV6-1, the J call TRBJ1-2; possibly TRBD1 for D (5 bases). Germline-derived CDR1 and CDR2 are MNHNS and SASEGT. The CDR3 is 14 amino acids. V was cut by 0 bases and J by 7 bases, with 12 bases left in between.

The gene calls are TRBV28 and TRBJ2-7; D is undetermined. The CDR3 runs 12 residues. In germline, CDR1 is MDHEN, CDR2 SYDVKM. V was pared by 1 base and J by 6 bases, with 7 bases between. For the CDR3, the DNA is TGTGCCAGCAGTTTATTCCCAAGCGAGCAGTACTTC. Encoded protein: CASSLFPSEQYF.

Comment on this clone: The sample contains more than one DNA sequence encoding this CDR3. V gene TRBV2 combines with J gene TRBJ2-7, with 8 bases that match TRBD1. This CDR3 contains 14 residues. J gave up 0 bases and V 4 bases, and 2 bases lay outside the gene matches. Germline V lookup: CDR1 SNHLY, CDR2 FYNNEI. Written as DNA, the CDR3 is TGTGCCAGCAGTGGGGACAGGAGCTCCTACGAGCAGTACTTC. Protein sequence: CASSGDRSSYEQYF.

This rearrangement joins TRBV7-2 to TRBJ2-7, with 12 nucleotides matching TRBD2. J gave up 3 bases and V 5 bases, and 5 bases lay outside the gene matches. Germline CDR1 is SGHTA and CDR2 is FQGNSA. CDR3 length: 15 residues. The CDR3 DNA reads as TGTGCCAGCAGCACACAACTAGCGGGAGGCTACGAGCAGTACTTC. Translating gives CASSTQLAGGYEQYF.